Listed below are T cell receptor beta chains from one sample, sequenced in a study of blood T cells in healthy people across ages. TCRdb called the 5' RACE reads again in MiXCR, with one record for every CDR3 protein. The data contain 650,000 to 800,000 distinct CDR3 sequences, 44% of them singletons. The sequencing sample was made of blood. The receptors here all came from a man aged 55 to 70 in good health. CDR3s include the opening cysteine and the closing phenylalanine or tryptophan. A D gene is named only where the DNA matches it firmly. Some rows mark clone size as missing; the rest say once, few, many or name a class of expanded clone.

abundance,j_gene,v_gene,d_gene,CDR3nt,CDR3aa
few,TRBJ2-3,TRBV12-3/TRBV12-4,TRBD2,TGTGCCAGCAGTTCTAGCGGGGGTGGAGATACGCAGTATTTT,CASSSSGGGDTQYF
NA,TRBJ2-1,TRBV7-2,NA,TGTGCCAGCAGCATGACTCGGAATGAGCAGTTCTTC,CASSMTRNEQFF
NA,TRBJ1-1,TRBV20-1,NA,TGCAGTGCTAGGGGCAGTCAGAACACTGAAGCTTTCTTT,CSARGSQNTEAFF
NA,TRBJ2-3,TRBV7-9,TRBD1,TGTGCCAGCAGGCAAGGGGACAGGTTCACAGATACGCAGTATTTT,CASRQGDRFTDTQYF
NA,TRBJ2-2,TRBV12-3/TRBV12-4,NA,TGTGCCAGCACCTTGGGGTTTCCGTCGGTGAAGCTGTTTTTT,CASTLGFPSVKLFF
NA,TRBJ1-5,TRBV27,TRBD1,TGTGCCAGCCGAGCCACAGGGGGCCTGGGTCAGCCCCAGCATTTT,CASRATGGLGQPQHF
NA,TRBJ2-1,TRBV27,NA,TGTGCCAGCAGTCTTCTGGACAGTTTCTCAACTTTCTCCTACAATGAGCAGTTCTTC,CASSLLDSFSTFSYNEQFF
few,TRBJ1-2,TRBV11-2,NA,TGTGCCAGCAGAGGAAAGAACTATGGCTACACCTTC,CASRGKNYGYTF
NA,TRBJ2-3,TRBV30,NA,TGTGCCTGGACACGCTCAAGCACAGATACGCAGTATTTT,CAWTRSSTDTQYF
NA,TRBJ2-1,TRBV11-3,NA,TGTGCCGGCAGTCGTGAACATGAGCAGTTCTTC,CAGSREHEQFF
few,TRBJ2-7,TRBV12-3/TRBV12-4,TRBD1,TGTGCCAGCAGATCGACAGGGCGCCCCTACGAGCAGTACTTC,CASRSTGRPYEQYF
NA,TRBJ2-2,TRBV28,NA,TGTGCCAGCAGTCACCCGACGGGCACCGGGGAGCTGTTTTTT,CASSHPTGTGELFF
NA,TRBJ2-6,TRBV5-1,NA,TGCGCCGGGCTGTGCTCTGGGGCCAACGTCCTGACTTTC,CAGLCSGANVLTF
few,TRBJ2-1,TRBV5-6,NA,TGTGCCAGCAGCCCAATCCAAGGACCCGTTACCTACAATGAGCAGTTCTTC,CASSPIQGPVTYNEQFF
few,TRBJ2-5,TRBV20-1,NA,TGCAGTGCTCTGATAGGGGGTCAAGAGACCCAGTACTTC,CSALIGGQETQYF
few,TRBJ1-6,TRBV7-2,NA,TGTGCCAGCAGCCCGTCGAACTCACCCCTCCACTTT,CASSPSNSPLHF
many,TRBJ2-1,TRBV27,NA,TGTGCCAGCAGTTTCGGGGACCCGAGAACGGGGGAGCAGTTCTTC,CASSFGDPRTGEQFF
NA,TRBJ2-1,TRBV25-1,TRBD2,TGTGCCAGCAGTGGACTAGCGGGGGCCATTTGGTTCTTC,CASSGLAGAIWFF
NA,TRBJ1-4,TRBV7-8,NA,TGTGCCAGCAGCGACCGCCGGGCCAATAATGAAAAACTGTTTTTT,CASSDRRANNEKLFF
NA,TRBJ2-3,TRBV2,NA,TGTGCCAGCAGTGCCCGAGGGGGGCTTCGAACAGATACGCAGTATTTT,CASSARGGLRTDTQYF
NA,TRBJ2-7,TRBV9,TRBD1,TGTGCCAGCAGCGTAAGTTCCGGGACAGCCTACGAGCAGTACTTC,CASSVSSGTAYEQYF
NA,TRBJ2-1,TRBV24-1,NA,TGTGCCACCAGTGAGACAAAGGGCCACAATGAGCAGTTCTTC,CATSETKGHNEQFF
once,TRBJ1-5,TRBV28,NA,TGTGCCAGCAGTGAACAGTACAATCAGCCCCAGCATTTT,CASSEQYNQPQHF
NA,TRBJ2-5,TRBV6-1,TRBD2,TGTGCCAGCAGTATTTGGACTAGTCAAGAGACCCAGTACTTC,CASSIWTSQETQYF
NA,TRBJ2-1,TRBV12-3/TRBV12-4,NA,TGTGCCAGCAGTCAAGCTCATGAGCAGTTCTTC,CASSQAHEQFF
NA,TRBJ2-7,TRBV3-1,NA,TGTGCCAGCAGCCAAGATTTAATTGACGAGCAGTACTTC,CASSQDLIDEQYF
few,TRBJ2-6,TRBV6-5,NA,TGTGCCAGCAGACCAACAGGGACCAACGTCCTGACTTTC,CASRPTGTNVLTF
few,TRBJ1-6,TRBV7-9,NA,TGTGCCAGCAGCGGGCTGGACGGACTGGATTCACCCCTCCACTTT,CASSGLDGLDSPLHF
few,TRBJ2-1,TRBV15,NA,TGTGCCACCAGCAGAGAGAGACTTACCGATGAGCAGTTCTTC,CATSRERLTDEQFF
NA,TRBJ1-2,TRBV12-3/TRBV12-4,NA,TGTGCCAGCAGTTTGAGGCAGATCTATGGCTACACCTTC,CASSLRQIYGYTF
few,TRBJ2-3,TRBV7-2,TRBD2,TGTGCCAGCAGCTTAATAGCGGGGGGGGCAGATACGCAGTATTTT,CASSLIAGGADTQYF
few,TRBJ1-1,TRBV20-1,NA,TGCAGTCCGACGGCGGATTTTGAAGCTTTCTTT,CSPTADFEAFF
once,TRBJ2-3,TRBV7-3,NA,TGTGCCAGCAGCCTACAGGGACTTCTGACAGATACGCAGTATTTT,CASSLQGLLTDTQYF
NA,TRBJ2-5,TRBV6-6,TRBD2,TGTGCCAGCAGTATCGCCGGGGGGATGGGAGAGACCCAGTACTTC,CASSIAGGMGETQYF
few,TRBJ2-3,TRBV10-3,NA,TGTGCCATCAGTGAGTCGACTAGGGGCCCGGACCCAGATACGCAGTATTTT,CAISESTRGPDPDTQYF
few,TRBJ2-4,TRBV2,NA,TGTGCCAGCAGTGCAAGTACAGGGATCAAAAACATTCAGTACTTC,CASSASTGIKNIQYF
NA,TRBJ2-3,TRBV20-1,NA,TGCAGTGCTGGCCGCACAGATACGCAGTATTTT,CSAGRTDTQYF
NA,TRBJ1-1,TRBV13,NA,TGTGCCAGCAGCTCGACGGGGGGATCTGAAGCTTTCTTT,CASSSTGGSEAFF
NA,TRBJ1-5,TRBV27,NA,TGTGCCAGCAGTAAGGGATCGAGGGGTCAGCCCCAGCATTTT,CASSKGSRGQPQHF
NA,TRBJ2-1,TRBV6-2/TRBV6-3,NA,TGTGCCAGCATCCCCGACAGCCCAACCTACAATGAGCAGTTCTTC,CASIPDSPTYNEQFF
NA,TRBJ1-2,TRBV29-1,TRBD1,TGCAGCGTTGAAGGGTGGACAGGGGTTGGCTACACCTTC,CSVEGWTGVGYTF
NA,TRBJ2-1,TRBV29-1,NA,TGCAGCGTTGATCTTTCTGTAGAGCAGTTCTTC,CSVDLSVEQFF
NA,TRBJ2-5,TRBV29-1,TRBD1,TGCAGCGGCAAAAGGGACAGCCAAGAGACCCAGTACTTC,CSGKRDSQETQYF
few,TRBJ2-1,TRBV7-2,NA,TGTGCCAGCAGCTTATTGGGTGCGGGGGCGGTTGATGAGCAGTTCTTC,CASSLLGAGAVDEQFF
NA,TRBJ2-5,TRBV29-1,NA,TGCAGCGTTGGCGGGGTATCCCAAGAGACCCAGTACTTC,CSVGGVSQETQYF
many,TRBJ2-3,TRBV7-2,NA,TGTGCCAGCTCCTTGGCACGGACAGATACGCAGTATTTT,CASSLARTDTQYF
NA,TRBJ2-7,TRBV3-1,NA,TGTGCCAGCAGCCAGTGGGGGTCCGAGCAGTACTTC,CASSQWGSEQYF
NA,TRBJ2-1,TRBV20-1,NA,TGCAGTGCTAGGAGCCCTAGCCACGGTGAGCAGTTCTTC,CSARSPSHGEQFF
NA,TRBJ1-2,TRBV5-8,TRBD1,TGTGCCAGCAGCGCCATGGGACAGGGGTTGAACTATGGCTACACCTTC,CASSAMGQGLNYGYTF
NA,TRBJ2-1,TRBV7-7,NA,TGTGCCAGCAGCTTTATGGGCAAGCAAGAGACCCAGTTCTTC,CASSFMGKQETQFF
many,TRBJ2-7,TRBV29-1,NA,TGCAGCGTATCCCGGGTTGGGTCCTACGAGCAGTACTTC,CSVSRVGSYEQYF
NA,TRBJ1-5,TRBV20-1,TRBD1,TGCAGTGCTAGGAAGAAGACAGGGGGAAACAATCAGCCCCAGCATTTT,CSARKKTGGNNQPQHF